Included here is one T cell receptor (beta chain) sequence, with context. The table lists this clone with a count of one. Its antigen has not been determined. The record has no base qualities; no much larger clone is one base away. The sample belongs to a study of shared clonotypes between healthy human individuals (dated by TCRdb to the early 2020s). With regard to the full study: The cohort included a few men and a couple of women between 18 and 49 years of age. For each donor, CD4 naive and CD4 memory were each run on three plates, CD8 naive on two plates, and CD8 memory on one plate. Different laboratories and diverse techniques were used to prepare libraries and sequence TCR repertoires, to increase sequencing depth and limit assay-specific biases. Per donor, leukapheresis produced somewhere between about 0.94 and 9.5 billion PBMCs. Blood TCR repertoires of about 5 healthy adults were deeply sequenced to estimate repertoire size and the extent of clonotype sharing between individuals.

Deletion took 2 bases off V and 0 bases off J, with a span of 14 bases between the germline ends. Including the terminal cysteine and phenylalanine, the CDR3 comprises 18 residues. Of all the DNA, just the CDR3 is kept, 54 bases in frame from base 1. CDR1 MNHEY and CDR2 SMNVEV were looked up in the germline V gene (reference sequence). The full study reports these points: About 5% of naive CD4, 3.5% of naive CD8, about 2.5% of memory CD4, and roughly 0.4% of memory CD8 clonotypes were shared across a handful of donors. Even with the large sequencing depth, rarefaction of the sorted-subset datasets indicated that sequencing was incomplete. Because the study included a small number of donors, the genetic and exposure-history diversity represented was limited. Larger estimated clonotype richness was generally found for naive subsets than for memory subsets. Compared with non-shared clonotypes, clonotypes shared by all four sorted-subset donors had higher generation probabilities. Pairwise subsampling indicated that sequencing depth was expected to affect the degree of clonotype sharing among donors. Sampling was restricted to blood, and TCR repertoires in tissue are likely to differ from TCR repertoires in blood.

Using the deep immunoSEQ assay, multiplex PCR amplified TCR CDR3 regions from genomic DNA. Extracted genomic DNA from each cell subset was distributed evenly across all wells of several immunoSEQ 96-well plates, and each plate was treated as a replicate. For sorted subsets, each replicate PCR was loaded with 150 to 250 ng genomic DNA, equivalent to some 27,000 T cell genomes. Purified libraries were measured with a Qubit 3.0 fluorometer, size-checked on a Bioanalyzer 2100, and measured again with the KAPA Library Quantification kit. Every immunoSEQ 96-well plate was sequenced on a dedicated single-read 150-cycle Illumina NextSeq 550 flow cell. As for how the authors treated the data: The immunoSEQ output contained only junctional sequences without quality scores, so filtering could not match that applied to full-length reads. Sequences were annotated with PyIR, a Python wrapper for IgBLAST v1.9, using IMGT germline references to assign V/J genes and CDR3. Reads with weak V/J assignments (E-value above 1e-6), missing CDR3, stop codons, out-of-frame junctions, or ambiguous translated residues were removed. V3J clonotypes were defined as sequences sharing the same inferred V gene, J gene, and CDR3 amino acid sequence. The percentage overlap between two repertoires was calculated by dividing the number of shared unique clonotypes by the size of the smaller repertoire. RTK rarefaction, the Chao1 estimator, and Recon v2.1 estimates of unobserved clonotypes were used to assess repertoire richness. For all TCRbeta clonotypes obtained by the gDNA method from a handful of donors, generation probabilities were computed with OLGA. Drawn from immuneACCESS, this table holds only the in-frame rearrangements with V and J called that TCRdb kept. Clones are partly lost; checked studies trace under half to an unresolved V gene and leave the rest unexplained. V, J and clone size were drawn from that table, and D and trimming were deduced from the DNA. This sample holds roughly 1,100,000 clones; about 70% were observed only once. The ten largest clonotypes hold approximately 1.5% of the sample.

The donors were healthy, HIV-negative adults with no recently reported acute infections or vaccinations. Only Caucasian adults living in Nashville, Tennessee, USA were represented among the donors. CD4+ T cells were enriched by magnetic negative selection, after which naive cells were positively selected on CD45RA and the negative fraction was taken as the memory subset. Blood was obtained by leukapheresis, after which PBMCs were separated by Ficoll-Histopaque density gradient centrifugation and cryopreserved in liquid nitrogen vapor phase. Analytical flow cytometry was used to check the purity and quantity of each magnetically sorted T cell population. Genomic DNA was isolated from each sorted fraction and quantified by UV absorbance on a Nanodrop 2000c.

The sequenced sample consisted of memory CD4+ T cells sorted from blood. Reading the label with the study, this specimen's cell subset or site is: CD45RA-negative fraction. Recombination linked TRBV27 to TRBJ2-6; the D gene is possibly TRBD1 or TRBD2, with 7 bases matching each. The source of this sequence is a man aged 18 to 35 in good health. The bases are TGTGCCAGCAGTTTAGAAGGGGGCGGGAGCTCTGGGGCCAACGTCCTGACTTTC. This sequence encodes CASSLEGGGSSGANVLTF.